A selection of T cell receptor beta chains follows, all from one sample in a study of cytomegalovirus exposure and HLA in healthy donors. Profiling relied on immunoSEQ multiplex PCR, and the TCRdb table lists in-frame clones only, not all of them. The sample holds about 140,000 clones, 76% seen once. Sequences were obtained from PBMCs. Receptor source: a man between 35 and 55 years old in good health and CMV-seronegative. Both conserved end residues are part of each CDR3. D genes are given only for firm matches. Expanded clones get a size class; other rows say once, few or many, or leave the size out.

J gene | V gene | D gene | clone size | CDR3 DNA | CDR3 protein
TRBJ1-5 | TRBV25-1 | - | once | TGTGCCAGCAGTGACCGTATCGGGAATCAGCCCCAGCATTTT | CASSDRIGNQPQHF
TRBJ2-7 | TRBV19 | TRBD2 | - | TGTGCCAGTAAAAAGAGGGGCGGGGGGCCAACCTACGAGCAGTACTTC | CASKKRGGGPTYEQYF
TRBJ1-5 | TRBV15 | - | - | TGTGCCACCAGCAAAGAGAGAAACAATCAGCCCCAGCATTTT | CATSKERNNQPQHF
TRBJ1-1 | TRBV4-3 | - | - | TGCGCCAGCAGCCAAGACCACAGGACCACGAACACTGAAGCTTTCTTT | CASSQDHRTTNTEAFF
TRBJ2-3 | TRBV30 | - | - | TGTGCCTGGAGCGCGGACTATCCCTCTAGCACAGATACGCAGTATTTT | CAWSADYPSSTDTQYF
TRBJ1-2 | TRBV7-9 | - | - | TGTGCCAGCAGCGTATACAGGGTAGTAGACTATGGCTACACCTTC | CASSVYRVVDYGYTF
TRBJ2-2 | TRBV7-8 | TRBD2 | - | TGTGCCAGCAGCTTAAGACTAGCGGGGGGCTGGACCGGGGAGCTGTTTTTT | CASSLRLAGGWTGELFF
TRBJ1-5 | TRBV29-1 | TRBD1 | - | TGCAGCGTCCGACAGGGAGGAGGGGATCAGCCCCAGCATTTT | CSVRQGGGDQPQHF
TRBJ2-3 | TRBV6-1 | TRBD1 | - | TGTGCCAGCAGTGAAGCTCGTCCGACAGGGGGTTTCACAGATACGCAGTATTTT | CASSEARPTGGFTDTQYF
TRBJ2-5 | TRBV7-6 | TRBD1 | few | TGTGCCAGCAGAGACAGGGCTCCCCAAGAGACCCAGTACTTC | CASRDRAPQETQYF
TRBJ2-1 | TRBV6-5 | - | few | TGTGCCAGCAGTTACTCGTCGCCAGGGGGGGACAGGGAGCAGTTCTTC | CASSYSSPGGDREQFF
TRBJ2-1 | TRBV9 | TRBD2 | few | TGTGCCAGCAGCGCAGGTGAAGGACTAGCGGGCGATGAGCAGTTCTTC | CASSAGEGLAGDEQFF
TRBJ1-2 | TRBV4-1 | TRBD1 | - | TGCGCCAGCAGCCATCCGGACAGGGACTTCTATGGCTACACCTTC | CASSHPDRDFYGYTF
TRBJ1-1 | TRBV5-1 | - | - | TGCGCCAGCAGCCCGCGGGAGGGGGGAAACACTGAAGCTTTCTTT | CASSPREGGNTEAFF
TRBJ2-7 | TRBV7-2 | TRBD1 | - | TGTGCCAGCAGCCTCCGGGGACAGGAAGCCTACGAGCAGTACTTC | CASSLRGQEAYEQYF
TRBJ2-7 | TRBV30 | TRBD1 | - | TGTGCCTGGGGGACAGGGGTTAAGGTGCAGTACTTC | CAWGTGVKVQYF
TRBJ1-1 | TRBV7-6 | TRBD1 | - | TGTGCCAGCCGTCAGGGGGCGTCTGCTGAAGCTTTCTTT | CASRQGASAEAFF
TRBJ2-5 | TRBV7-2 | TRBD1 | - | TGTGCCAGCAGCTTAGGGGGACAGGGGCAAGAGACCCAGTACTTC | CASSLGGQGQETQYF
TRBJ1-6 | TRBV5-6 | TRBD1 | - | TGTGCCAGCAGCTTAAGGGGGACAGGGGCCTTCGCGCCCCTCCACTTT | CASSLRGTGAFAPLHF
TRBJ1-2 | TRBV5-6 | - | once | TGTGCCAGCAGCCTCACCGGTGGCTACACCTTC | CASSLTGGYTF
TRBJ2-5 | TRBV25-1 | TRBD1 | few | TGTGCCAGCAGTCCCTGGACAGGGGAAGAGACCCAGTACTTC | CASSPWTGEETQYF
TRBJ1-3 | TRBV6-6 | - | - | TGTGCCAGCAGCCACCAGGCCCTGGGAAACACCATATATTTT | CASSHQALGNTIYF
TRBJ2-1 | TRBV6-5 | TRBD2 | - | TGTGCCAGCAGATCCGGACTAGCGGGACGTGAGCAGTTCTTC | CASRSGLAGREQFF
TRBJ2-7 | TRBV5-6 | TRBD1 | - | TGTGCCAGCAGCCCGGACAGGGGGCTTGAATCCTACGAGCAGTACTTC | CASSPDRGLESYEQYF
TRBJ1-4 | TRBV19 | TRBD1 | - | TGTGCCAGTAGTATAGCAGGGGGCTATGAAAAACTGTTTTTT | CASSIAGGYEKLFF
TRBJ1-5 | TRBV7-2 | - | few | TGTGCCAGCAGCTTTATAGGTGGGGCCAATCAGCCCCAGCATTTT | CASSFIGGANQPQHF
TRBJ2-3 | TRBV15 | TRBD2 | - | TGTGCCACCAGCACGCGGGGGGAATCAGATACGCAGTATTTT | CATSTRGESDTQYF
TRBJ1-5 | TRBV28 | - | - | TGTGCCAGCAGTGGACTGCGGGGGAATCAGCCCCAGCATTTT | CASSGLRGNQPQHF
TRBJ1-4 | TRBV6-5 | - | few | TGTGCCAGCAGAGCTAGACCGGGTCGGGAAAAACTGTTTTTT | CASRARPGREKLFF
TRBJ1-2 | TRBV28 | TRBD1 | - | TGTGCCAGCAGCCGTACCCGACAGGGGTACTCTGGCTACACCTTC | CASSRTRQGYSGYTF
TRBJ1-1 | TRBV18 | - | - | TGTGCATCGGGCAGGGGATGGGGTGCTGAAGCTTTCTTT | CASGRGWGAEAFF
TRBJ2-2 | TRBV11-1 | TRBD1 | - | TGTGCCAGCAGCTTAGGGACAGGGACGGTAACCGGGGAGCTGTTTTTT | CASSLGTGTVTGELFF
TRBJ1-5 | TRBV28 | - | once | TGTGCCAGCGGAGGAAATAGCAATCAGCCCCAGCATTTT | CASGGNSNQPQHF
TRBJ2-7 | TRBV5-4 | TRBD2 | - | TGTGCCAGCAGCTTGGGCGGGGGCTACGAGCAGTACTTC | CASSLGGGYEQYF
TRBJ1-2 | TRBV5-6 | TRBD1 | - | TGTGCCAGCAGCTTTCCGCGACCCTGGGACAGGACTAACTATGGCTACACCTTC | CASSFPRPWDRTNYGYTF
TRBJ2-7 | TRBV5-1 | - | - | TGCGCCAGCAGCTTTATGGCGGGTAACGGCTACGAGCAGTACTTC | CASSFMAGNGYEQYF
TRBJ1-1 | TRBV6-5 | TRBD1 | - | TGTGCCAGCAGTTTCACCACAGGGGCCCGGGGCACTGAAGCTTTCTTT | CASSFTTGARGTEAFF
TRBJ1-6 | TRBV2 | - | - | TGTGCCAGCAGTGAACGATGGGTCGGCGGTGATTCACCCCTCCACTTT | CASSERWVGGDSPLHF
TRBJ1-2 | TRBV6-5 | TRBD1 | - | TGTGCCAGCAGCGCGCAGGGGGGCTCTAACTATGGCTACACCTTC | CASSAQGGSNYGYTF
TRBJ1-3 | TRBV5-4 | - | - | TGTGCCAGCAGGGCCGGGGGGGCTGGAAACACCATATATTTT | CASRAGGAGNTIYF
TRBJ2-3 | TRBV2 | - | few | TGTGCCAGCAGTGAAGAAGGACTGAGCACAGATACGCAGTATTTT | CASSEEGLSTDTQYF
TRBJ1-1 | TRBV6-5 | TRBD1 | few | TGTGCCAGCAGTAAAGGACAGGGTCCTGAAGCTTTCTTT | CASSKGQGPEAFF
TRBJ2-5 | TRBV5-6 | TRBD1 | - | TGTGCCAGCAGCCGACAGGGCCTACAAGAGACCCAGTACTTC | CASSRQGLQETQYF
TRBJ1-4 | TRBV11-1 | TRBD1 | - | TGTGCCAGCAGCTCTACCGGGACAGTTGAAAAACTGTTTTTT | CASSSTGTVEKLFF
TRBJ1-1 | TRBV30 | - | once | TGTGCCGGCGCCCAGGGGAGGGAGACTGAAGCTTTCTTT | CAGAQGRETEAFF
TRBJ2-5 | TRBV7-9 | TRBD1 | - | TGTGCCAGCAGCGCCGGGACAGGGGGTGGGGAGACCCAGTACTTC | CASSAGTGGGETQYF
TRBJ2-3 | TRBV29-1 | - | - | TGCAGCGTCCCCCCGTGGCGGGATAGCACAGATACGCAGTATTTT | CSVPPWRDSTDTQYF